The TCR beta chain under discussion was sequenced for a study of a mutant IDH1 vaccine in newly diagnosed glioma. Study overall: Treated patients had a mean age of 40.4 years and an approximately 60% male, around 38% female split. Previous treatment comprised radiotherapy, temozolomide, or both, mostly both.

CDR3 length: 15 amino acids. The ends were cut back, 0 bases at V and 4 bases at J, with 11 bases in the middle. CDR1 and CDR2 from the germline V gene are SGHRS and YFSETQ. Assay used: immunoSEQ multiplex PCR; TCRdb lists only in-frame clones, some missing. The table shows 25,000 to 40,000 clones, with over 65% occurring only once. Time point denoted: week 35, safety follow-up. Topical imiquimod was applied with each vaccine dose, which held 300 ug of mutant IDH1 20-mer peptide. Worth noting for this clone: Its antigen is unidentified.

J is TRBJ1-3 and V is TRBV5-1; D gene unclear. The clonotype comes from a woman aged 40 to 55 with glioma. Source: PBMCs, taken from a glioma patient whose treatment included an IDH1 peptide vaccine. This CDR3 reads CASSLAGTAGNTIYF. The CDR3 DNA is TGCGCCAGCAGCTTGGCCGGAACGGCAGGAAACACCATATATTTT. Looking up the rest from reference TRBV5-1 and TRBJ1-3 gives the full variable domain: KAGVTQTPRYLIKTRGQQVTLSCSPISGHRSVSWYQQTPGQGLQFLFEYFSETQRNKGNFPGRFSGRQFSNSRSEMNVSTLELGDSALYLCASSLAGTAGNTIYFGEGSWLTVV.